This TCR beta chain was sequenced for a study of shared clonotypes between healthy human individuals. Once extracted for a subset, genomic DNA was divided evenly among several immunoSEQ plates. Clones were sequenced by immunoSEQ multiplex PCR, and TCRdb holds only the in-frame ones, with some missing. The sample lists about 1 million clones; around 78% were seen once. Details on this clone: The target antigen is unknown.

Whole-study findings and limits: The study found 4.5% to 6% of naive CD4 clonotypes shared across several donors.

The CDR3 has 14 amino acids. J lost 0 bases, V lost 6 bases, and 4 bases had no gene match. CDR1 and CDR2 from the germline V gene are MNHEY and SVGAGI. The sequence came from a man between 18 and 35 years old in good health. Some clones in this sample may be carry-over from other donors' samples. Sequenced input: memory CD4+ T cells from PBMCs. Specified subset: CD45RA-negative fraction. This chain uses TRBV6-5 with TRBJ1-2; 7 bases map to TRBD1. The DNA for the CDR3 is TGTGCCAGCAGACCTGGGACAGCTAACTATGGCTACACCTTC. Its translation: CASRPGTANYGYTF.